The 32 T cell receptor beta chains listed next were all sequenced from one sample in a study of early T cells in non-severe SARS-CoV-2 infection. A single record per CDR3 protein comes from TCRdb applying MiXCR to the 5' RACE reads. The table records tens of thousands of distinct CDR3 sequences, about 14% of them present only once. Sequencing was performed on whole blood. Receptors were obtained from an adult who was a healthcare worker with PCR-confirmed SARS-CoV-2 infection or an uninfected control (not recorded which).

This rearrangement joins TRBV20-1 to TRBJ2-2; 10 nucleotides agree with TRBD2. CDR1 DFQATT and CDR2 SNEGSKA come from the germline V gene (reference sequence). The CDR3 has 14 amino acids. V shed 6 bases, J shed 5 bases, and the junction held 6 bases outside the gene matches. The CDR3 sequence is CSARLAGGTGELFF. The CDR3 nucleotides read TGCAGTGCGCGACTAGCGGGTGGTACCGGGGAGCTGTTTTTT.

This clonotype was recorded many times. The chain carries TRBV24-1 and TRBJ2-7; D perhaps matches TRBD1 (5 bases). The CDR3 consists of 12 residues. The germline V and J ends were trimmed by 4 bases and 2 bases, with 5 bases remaining between them. In germline, CDR1 is KGHDR, CDR2 SFDVKD. CDR3 protein: CATSDRAYEQYF. DNA for the CDR3: TGTGCCACCAGTGACAGGGCCTACGAGCAGTACTTC.

This clonotype was counted ten times or more. This chain uses TRBV7-9 with TRBJ1-6, with 8 bases matching TRBD1. V was pared by 6 bases and J by 7 bases, with 5 bases of the junction left unmatched. The CDR3 runs to 14 residues. Germline CDR1 is SEHNR and CDR2 is FQNEAQ (reference sequence). The CDR3 nucleotides are TGTGCCAGCAGGCCTACAGGGGGAAATTCACCCCTCCACTTT. It is translated as CASRPTGGNSPLHF.

This clonotype is labeled medium-sized. The J gene is TRBJ1-1, the V gene TRBV20-1; maybe TRBD1 (6 bases). Per germline, CDR1 DFQATT and CDR2 SNEGSKA (reference sequence). The CDR3 is 13 amino acids. V lost 3 bases and J 5 bases, leaving 13 bases between the germline ends. CDR3 residues: CSASQGRETEAFF. The DNA for the CDR3 is TGCAGTGCTAGTCAGGGGAGGGAGACTGAAGCTTTCTTT.

CDR3 region: CASSWAGDTEAFF. The CDR3 coding sequence is TGTGCCAGCAGCTGGGCAGGGGACACTGAAGCTTTCTTT. The chain uses TRBV7-9 and TRBJ1-1; possible D gene TRBD1, 6 bases. V lost 4 bases, J lost 3 bases, and 9 bases lay in between. This CDR3 has 13 amino acids. The V gene's germline CDR1 is SEHNR and CDR2 FQNEAQ (reference sequence). The entire variable domain, with the rest obtained from reference TRBV7-9 and TRBJ1-1, is as follows: DTGVSQNPRHKITKRGQNVTFRCDPISEHNRLYWYRQTLGQGPEFLTYFQNEAQLEKSRLLSDRFSAERPKGSFSTLEIQRTEQGDSAMYLCASSWAGDTEAFFGQGTRLTVV.

The chain carries TRBV7-8 and TRBJ2-1; D perhaps matches TRBD1 (5 bases). This CDR3 is built from 16 residues. Trimming cost V 0 bases and J 4 bases, with 13 bases left between them. Germline V gives CDR1 SGHVS, CDR2 FQNEAQ. The CDR3 region is CASSLASRDIYNEQFF. DNA of the CDR3: TGTGCCAGCAGCTTAGCGTCCAGGGATATTTACAATGAGCAGTTCTTC.

This clonotype showed up many times. This sequence joins TRBV29-1 and TRBJ1-1; 7 nucleotides agree with TRBD1. Germline CDR1 and CDR2: SQVTM and ANQGSEA. The junction had 8 bases not matched to a gene; V was cut back by 5 bases and J by 5 bases. This CDR3 has 13 amino acids. CDR3 nucleotides: TGCAGCGTTCGACAGGGTGAAAGGACTGAAGCTTTCTTT. Translation: CSVRQGERTEAFF. The entire variable domain, with the rest obtained from reference TRBV29-1 and TRBJ1-1, is as follows: SAVISQKPSRDICQRGTSLTIQCQVDSQVTMMFWYRQQPGQSLTLIATANQGSEATYESGFVIDKFPISRPNLTFSTLTVSNMSPEDSSIYLCSVRQGERTEAFFGQGTRLTVV.

In this sample, this clonotype turned up a few times. The CDR3 is CASSLAAQGELFF. CDR3 DNA: TGTGCCAGCAGTTTAGCCGCCCAGGGTGAGCTGTTTTTT. The chain carries TRBV12-3 or TRBV12-4 and TRBJ2-2; perhaps TRBD1 as D (5 bases). Trimming removed 0 bases at V and 11 bases at J, with 10 bases between. This CDR3 is 13 amino acids long.

Many counts were recorded for this clonotype. The chain uses TRBV28 and TRBJ1-6; D possibly corresponds to TRBD1 (5 bases). V was shortened by 4 bases and J by 4 bases, with 11 bases between the two germline ends. The germline gives CDR1 MDHEN, CDR2 SYDVKM. The CDR3 length is 15 residues. Here the CDR3 DNA reads TGTGCCAGCAGTTCGGACAACCTTTATAATTCACCCCTCCACTTT. It yields the protein CASSSDNLYNSPLHF.

On this clonotype: This may stem from a read error, because a much larger clone lies one nucleotide away. This chain uses TRBV11-2 with TRBJ1-2; tentatively, D is TRBD1 (5 bases). Germline-derived CDR1 and CDR2 are SGHAT and FQNNGV. The CDR3 runs 14 residues. Trimming stripped 4 bases from V and 4 bases from J, with 13 bases between. CDR3: CASSSRGSFYGYTF. The CDR3 DNA follows: TGTGCCAGCAGCTCCCGGGGCAGTTTCTATGGCTACACCTTC.

V and J are TRBV11-3 and TRBJ2-3; 7 nucleotides line up with TRBD2. Germline V gene lookup returns CDR1 SGHNT and CDR2 YENEEA. CDR3 length: 18 amino acids. V lost 0 bases to trimming and J lost 4 bases; unmatched junction nucleotides: 13. The CDR3 DNA is TGTGCCAGCAGCTTAGAGGAACGCGGGAGATTTCCGCCAGATACGCAGTATTTT. This encodes CASSLEERGRFPPDTQYF.

This chain connects TRBV29-1 to TRBJ1-2; TRBD1 agrees at 10 bases. The V and J ends lost 7 bases and 3 bases, in that order; junction bases with no gene match: 5. Germline CDR1 and CDR2: SQVTM and ANQGSEA. The CDR3 runs 13 residues. The CDR3 spells CSAGQGGDYGYTF. Here the CDR3 DNA reads TGCAGCGCTGGACAGGGGGGGGACTATGGCTACACCTTC. Complete variable domain (other parts from reference TRBV29-1 and TRBJ1-2): SAVISQKPSRDICQRGTSLTIQCQVDSQVTMMFWYRQQPGQSLTLIATANQGSEATYESGFVIDKFPISRPNLTFSTLTVSNMSPEDSSIYLCSAGQGGDYGYTFGSGTRLTVV.

This chain joins TRBV10-3 and TRBJ2-7; tentative D call: TRBD2 (6 bases). The germline V gene has CDR1 ENHRY and CDR2 SYGVKD. The CDR3 covers 12 residues. V lost 0 bases and J lost 9, with 9 bases in between. The CDR3 nucleotides are TGTGCCATCAGTGAGTCGGGAGGACGGCAGTACTTC. Translation gives CAISESGGRQYF.

This chain links TRBV4-1 with TRBJ2-7, with a tentative D call TRBD2 (5 bases). The CDR3 runs 16 residues. Trimming removed 0 bases at V and 5 bases at J, with 17 bases between. Germline lookup yields CDR1 MGHRA and CDR2 YSYEKL. Here the CDR3 reads CASSQDLVGGRDEQYF. For the CDR3, the DNA is TGCGCCAGCAGCCAAGATCTAGTGGGTGGGCGGGACGAGCAGTACTTC.

This rearrangement joins TRBV5-1 to TRBJ2-1; 14 nucleotides align to TRBD2. The V segment lost 3 bases and the J segment 8 bases; nucleotides outside the gene matches: 10. This CDR3 has 17 residues. Looked up from germline, CDR1 is SGHRS and CDR2 is YFSETQ. The CDR3 region has the DNA TGCGCCAGCAGCTCCGGGACTAGCGGGAGCCCCGGGCATGAGCAGTTCTTC. This gives the protein CASSSGTSGSPGHEQFF. Looking up the rest from reference TRBV5-1 and TRBJ2-1 gives the full variable domain: KAGVTQTPRYLIKTRGQQVTLSCSPISGHRSVSWYQQTPGQGLQFLFEYFSETQRNKGNFPGRFSGRQFSNSRSEMNVSTLELGDSALYLCASSSGTSGSPGHEQFFGPGTRLTVL.

The rearrangement uses TRBV19 and TRBJ1-5, with D unresolved. V was cut by 1 base and J by 7 bases, with 17 bases left in between. Germline V gene sequence: CDR1 LNHDA, CDR2 SQIVND (reference sequence). The CDR3 sequence is 16 residues long. CDR3 DNA sequence: TGTGCCAGTAGTATAGTTGATATGGAGGGTTGGCAGCCCCAGCATTTT. Translation: CASSIVDMEGWQPQHF.

Only a few counts were recorded for this clonotype. The V and J genes are TRBV6-5 and TRBJ1-5, with TRBD1 as a possible D gene (5 bases). Between the trimmed V and J ends, which lost 4 bases and 7 bases, there was a span of 11 bases. The CDR3 length is 13 residues. Germline CDR1 and CDR2: MNHEY and SVGAGI. The CDR3, as DNA: TGTGCCAGCAGTTCCAAGCGGGGGCAGCCCCAGCATTTT. As protein: CASSSKRGQPQHF.

This chain connects TRBV12-3 or TRBV12-4 to TRBJ2-5, with D perhaps TRBD1 (6 bases). This CDR3 contains 14 residues. V lost 5 bases and J lost 9, with 19 bases in between. CDR3 DNA sequence: TGTGCCAGCAGTCTATTACAGGGCCCAGGGGCCCAGTACTTC. Protein: CASSLLQGPGAQYF.

The chain carries TRBV28 and TRBJ2-5; D may match TRBD1 or TRBD2 (5 bases each). CDR1 is MDHEN, CDR2 SYDVKM, per germline. This CDR3 has 14 residues. V lost 5 bases, J lost 4 bases, and 14 bases lay in between. CDR3 region: CASSPPGTGETQYF. CDR3 bases: TGTGCCAGCAGTCCCCCGGGGACCGGAGAGACCCAGTACTTC.

The table lists this clonotype with a few counts. A junction boundary mismatches the germline segment, possibly from a read error. This chain connects TRBV19 to TRBJ2-7; 8 nucleotides line up with TRBD2. Looked up from germline, CDR1 is LNHDA and CDR2 is SQIVND (reference sequence). The CDR3 runs to 14 residues. CDR3 coding DNA: TGTGCCAGTAGGATAGCGGGGAGCTCCTACGAGCAGTACTTC. Translation: CASRIAGSSYEQYF.

The rearrangement links TRBV12-3 or TRBV12-4 to TRBJ2-6; no firm D call. The CDR3 is 14 amino acids. Trimming stripped 3 bases from V and 4 bases from J, with 7 bases between. In DNA, the CDR3 is TGTGCCAGCAGTTTGAACCCAGGGGCCAACGTCCTGACTTTC. It is translated as CASSLNPGANVLTF.

The chain combines TRBV19 with TRBJ2-2; D is ambiguous. Per germline, CDR1 LNHDA and CDR2 SQIVND (reference sequence). The CDR3 consists of 16 residues. The germline V and J ends were trimmed by 2 bases and 0 bases, with 10 bases remaining between them. DNA for the CDR3: TGTGCCAGTAGTATAACACCCGGCGCGAACACCGGGGAGCTGTTTTTT. As protein: CASSITPGANTGELFF.

This clonotype has only one observation. The chain joins TRBV4-1 to TRBJ1-1; 7 bases map to TRBD1. Trimming took 3 bases from V and 5 from J; bases not matched to a gene: 9. Germline values: CDR1 MGHRA, CDR2 YSYEKL. The CDR3 has 15 amino acids. CDR3: CASSQRGLQGTEAFF. The CDR3 DNA reads as TGCGCCAGCAGCCAGAGGGGTTTACAGGGGACTGAAGCTTTCTTT.

There are a few counts of this clonotype. This sequence joins TRBV12-2 and TRBJ2-1; the table's D call TRBD2 went unverified against the DNA. TRBV12-2 is a pseudogene locus. This CDR3 comprises 14 residues. The CDR3 nucleotides read TGTGCAAGTCGCTTAGCAACTATCCCGAGACTAGCGCTCTTC. Translation: CASRLATIPRLALF.

This clonotype was recorded at least ten times. This chain connects TRBV19 to TRBJ2-7; D perhaps matches TRBD1 (6 bases). CDR1 LNHDA and CDR2 SQIVND come from the germline V gene (reference sequence). V was shortened by 6 bases and J by 4 bases, with 22 bases between the two germline ends. This CDR3 comprises 16 residues. The CDR3 loop reads CASSPCKRGNCYEQYF. CDR3 bases: TGTGCCAGTAGCCCTTGTAAAAGGGGGAATTGTTACGAGCAGTACTTC.

This clonotype has at least ten counts. The chain links TRBV5-5 to TRBJ2-1, with 9 positions matching TRBD2. Germline trimming cut 2 bases from V and 5 bases from J; bases unmatched to any gene: 11. CDR3 size: 17 residues. Germline CDR1 and CDR2: SGHKS and YYEKEE (reference sequence). CDR3 residues: CASSFRLAEGTDNEQFF. CDR3 in DNA: TGTGCCAGCAGCTTTAGACTAGCGGAGGGGACGGACAATGAGCAGTTCTTC.

This rearrangement joins TRBV20-1 to TRBJ2-1, with 12 bases that match TRBD2. The CDR3 extends over 15 amino acids. CDR1 is DFQATT and CDR2 is SNEGSKA in the germline V gene (reference sequence). The junction had 9 bases not matched to a gene; V was cut back by 2 bases and J by 10 bases. This CDR3 reads CSARSSGRALLEQFF. The DNA of the CDR3 is TGCAGTGCTAGATCTAGCGGGAGGGCCCTTTTGGAGCAGTTCTTC.

The CDR3 DNA follows: TGTGCCAGCAGCTTAGGAGGAGTCACAGATACGCAGTATTTT. Translating it yields CASSLGGVTDTQYF. This chain links TRBV7-2 with TRBJ2-3; D gene unclear. Germline assignment: CDR1 SGHTA and CDR2 FQGNSA. The CDR3 has 14 amino acids. Trimming shortened V by 1 base and J by 2 bases, and 7 bases separated the two germline ends.

The sample holds a few counts of this clonotype. The chain is built from TRBV11-2 and TRBJ2-5; 11 bases match TRBD2. Trimming took 5 bases from V and 14 from J; bases not matched to a gene: 7. Germline V lookup: CDR1 SGHAT, CDR2 FQNNGV. The CDR3 has 12 residues. For the CDR3, the DNA is TGTGCCAGCAGCCCGACTAGCGGGGTTAAATACTTC. This codes for CASSPTSGVKYF.

This clonotype was detected ten times or more. Here the CDR3 DNA reads TGTGCCATCAGGGGCACAAGCAAGAGCACAGATACGCAGTATTTT. Its translation is CAIRGTSKSTDTQYF. The V and J genes are TRBV10-3 and TRBJ2-3, with D unresolved. The CDR3 covers 15 residues. V lost 6 bases and J 0 bases, leaving 13 bases between the germline ends. Germline loops: CDR1 ENHRY, CDR2 SYGVKD.

This clonotype was counted a few times. Here the CDR3 reads CASSPLTGIYEQYF. CDR3 coding DNA: TGCGCCAGCAGCCCCCTGACCGGAATCTACGAGCAGTACTTC. The chain couples TRBV4-1 to TRBJ2-7; D is unresolved. CDR3 length equals 14 residues. CDR1 is MGHRA, CDR2 YSYEKL, per germline. V lost 4 bases to trimming and J lost 3 bases, with 13 bases between them.

At least ten counts were recorded for this clonotype. Written as DNA, the CDR3 is TGTGCCAGTAGTATTCTCGGGACCACTAACTATGGCTACACCTTC. It yields the protein CASSILGTTNYGYTF. The rearrangement links TRBV19 to TRBJ1-2, with D possibly being TRBD1 (5 bases). This CDR3 has 15 residues. Trimming removed 3 bases at V and 0 bases at J, with 11 bases between. Germline V gene lookup returns CDR1 LNHDA and CDR2 SQIVND (reference sequence).